What follows are 2 T cell receptor beta chains derived from one specimen sequenced in a study of blood T cell repertoires in COVID-19. Data came from immunoSEQ multiplex PCR; TCRdb stores just in-frame clones and leaves some out. The sample consists of some 200,000 clones, approximately 80% of them appearing once. Sequencing input: PBMCs or T cells enriched from blood (not recorded which). These receptors were collected from a middle-aged man who had recovered from COVID-19.

CDR3 DNA: TGTGCCAGCAGCCAGGGGGGTACTAATGAAAAACTGTTTTTT. This sequence encodes CASSQGGTNEKLFF. The chain employs TRBV7-9 and TRBJ1-4; the match to TRBD1 covers 7 bases. V was pared by 5 bases and J by 2 bases, with 2 bases of the junction left unmatched. This CDR3 region has 14 residues. Per the germline V gene, CDR1 is SEHNR and CDR2 is FQNEAQ (reference sequence).

This clone was seen only once. The CDR3 here is CASSQTSSLGQETQYF. In DNA, the CDR3 is TGTGCCAGCAGCCAGACGTCTAGCTTAGGACAAGAGACCCAGTACTTC. The chain couples TRBV4-2 to TRBJ2-5; possible D gene TRBD2, 5 bases. V was trimmed by 3 bases and J by 2 bases, leaving 16 bases between them. From germline, CDR1 is LGHNA and CDR2 YNFKEQ. The CDR3 has 16 residues.